One and the same sample provided the 5 T cell receptor beta chains below, sequenced in a study of cytomegalovirus exposure and HLA in healthy donors. It was with 60 Vbeta and 13 Jbeta primers that the PCR ran. Assay used: immunoSEQ multiplex PCR; TCRdb lists only in-frame clones, some missing. In the table there are 130,000 or so clones, roughly three quarters of which are singletons. Source material: PBMCs. These receptors all come from a woman in her thirties or forties in good health and CMV-seronegative.

This clone was detected a few times. This chain uses TRBV27 with TRBJ1-2, with 7 bases identical to TRBD1. The CDR3 is made up of 14 amino acids. Germline V gives CDR1 MNHEY, CDR2 SMNVEV (reference sequence). Unmatched junction bases numbered 12, after V lost 6 bases and J lost 8 bases. Written as DNA, the CDR3 is TGTGCCAGCAGCCCGGGACAGCTTTCTTTCGGCTACACCTTC. Translation gives CASSPGQLSFGYTF.

The table lists this clone with a few counts. The chain links TRBV7-2 to TRBJ1-1; 10 positions agree with TRBD1. J lost 0 bases, V lost 5 bases, and 6 bases had no gene match. Germline loops: CDR1 SGHTA, CDR2 FQGNSA. The CDR3 has 16 residues. Written as DNA, the CDR3 is TGTGCCAGCAGCGGGAGACAGGGGGCGATGAACACTGAAGCTTTCTTT. Its protein product is CASSGRQGAMNTEAFF.

The chain carries TRBV6-5 and TRBJ1-5; 8 nucleotides match TRBD1. V dropped 2 bases and J dropped 6; count of bases not matched to a gene: 3. The CDR3 is 14 amino acids. CDR1 and CDR2 (germline): MNHEY, SVGAGI. This CDR3 is CASSYGQGLQPQHF. The CDR3 DNA reads as TGTGCCAGCAGTTACGGACAGGGACTTCAGCCCCAGCATTTT.

This clone has at least ten counts. J is TRBJ2-3 and V is TRBV4-1; D remains ambiguous. The V and J ends lost 1 base and 0 bases respectively, with 2 bases between them. The V gene's germline CDR1 is MGHRA and CDR2 YSYEKL. This CDR3 has 13 residues. The CDR3 DNA is TGCGCCAGCAGCCAAGTAAGCACAGATACGCAGTATTTT. It specifies CASSQVSTDTQYF.

This rearrangement joins TRBV4-2 to TRBJ2-1, with 10 bases that match TRBD2. V shed 2 bases and J 12 bases; nucleotides not matched to a gene: 13. The CDR3 length is 16 residues. Germline CDR1 reads LGHNA; CDR2 reads YNFKEQ. The CDR3 DNA sequence: TGTGCCAGCAGCCAACTGGAAGCGGGGGGGCTTTCCGGGCAGTTCTTC. Its protein product is CASSQLEAGGLSGQFF.